The sequence of this T cell receptor (beta chain) was determined in a study of PD-1 blockade in mismatch repair-deficient tumors. Mismatch repair deficiency was confirmed in all patients, by PCR or immunohistochemistry. The method was immunoSEQ multiplex PCR; TCRdb's version includes in-frame clones alone and lacks a portion of them. This table holds about 25,000 clones, around 85% found once. Findings of the study overall: Rapid post-treatment expansion, then contraction, generally preceding radiologic response, marked tumor-resident clones.

The count of this clone is one. What it recognizes is unknown. From germline, CDR1 is LNHNV and CDR2 YYDKDF (reference sequence). With 3 bases clipped from V and 6 bases from J, the junction kept 2 bases outside the gene matches. The CDR3 extends over 15 amino acids. The chain links TRBV15 to TRBJ2-1, with 13 bases matching TRBD2. The source is an adult with mismatch repair-deficient cancer. Sequencing used PBMCs, obtained before pembrolizumab treatment. CDR3 residues: CATSSGLAGVNEQFF. The CDR3 region has the DNA TGTGCCACCAGCAGTGGACTAGCGGGAGTCAATGAGCAGTTCTTC.